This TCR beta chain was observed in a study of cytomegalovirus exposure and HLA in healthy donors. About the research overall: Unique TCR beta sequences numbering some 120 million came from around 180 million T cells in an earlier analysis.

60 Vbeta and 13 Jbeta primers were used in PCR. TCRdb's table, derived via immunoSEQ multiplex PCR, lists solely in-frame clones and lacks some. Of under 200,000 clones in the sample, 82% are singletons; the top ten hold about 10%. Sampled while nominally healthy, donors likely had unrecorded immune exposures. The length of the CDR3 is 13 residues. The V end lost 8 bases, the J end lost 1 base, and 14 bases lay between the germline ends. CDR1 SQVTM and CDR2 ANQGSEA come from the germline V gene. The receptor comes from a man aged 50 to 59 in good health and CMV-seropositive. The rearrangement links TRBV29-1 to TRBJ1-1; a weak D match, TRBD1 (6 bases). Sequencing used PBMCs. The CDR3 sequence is CSPTRGQNTEAFF. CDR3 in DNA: TGCAGCCCCACCCGGGGACAGAACACTGAAGCTTTCTTT.